This T cell receptor (beta chain) was identified in a study of T cell repertoires in cytomegalovirus infection (dated by TCRdb to about 2019). A note on the overall study: Recently identified HLA-C-restricted CMV epitopes, whose presentation resists viral immunomodulation, were targeted by peptide stimulations together with well-studied HLA-B-restricted epitopes. Donor HLA type was relevant to the analysis, because carriage of CMV infection together with the matching HLA type was indicated by public TCR beta signatures.

Here is what the overall study found, with its caveats: The ex vivo response was dominated by HLA-C-restricted CMV-specific TCR beta clonotypes, which also provided the single most frequent clonotype in two of eight donors. In both this cohort and an independent roughly 360-donor cohort, the cumulative frequency of public TCR beta family members distinguished carriers of CMV infection plus the relevant HLA type.

Sample treatment or condition, as interpreted from the label and publication: in vitro stimulation with specific CMV peptide epitopes to enrich CMV-specific T cells. From the cysteine through the phenylalanine, the CDR3 covers 16 amino acids. The entry retains the CDR3 DNA only, 48 bases that are in frame from base 1. CDR1 and CDR2 (SGHRS, YFSETQ) derive from the germline V gene. V was cut back by 2 bases and J by 5 bases, leaving a gap of 17 bases between them. Sequencer: Illumina HiSeq 1500. Using fastp trimming at Q25 and MiXCR clonotype assembly, TCRdb reanalyzed the public sequencing data and kept in-frame beta chains. Each CDR3 protein gets just one entry, which takes the most common genes and DNA from the rows behind it. The sample table records about 890,000 distinct CDR3 sequences; under 40% of these occur just once. Of the sample, around an eighth falls within the top ten clones. Turning to this clonotype: Its antigen is still unknown. No clone much larger than this one lies a single base away; base qualities are absent.

This chain joins TRBV5-1 to TRBJ2-1; the D gene is perhaps TRBD1, on 5 matching bases. The sequence was collected from a human donor in good health (CMV status not recorded). Some clones in this sample may be carry-over from other donors' samples. The sequencing used cultured CD8+ T cells from PBMCs, collected from culture after CMV antigen stimulation. The nucleotide sequence reads as follows: TGCGCCAGCAGCTTTGTTCGTCGTAGGGGTGACAATGAGCAGTTCTTC. It translates as CASSFVRRRGDNEQFF.